This T cell receptor (beta chain) was documented in a study of T cells in Graves' hyperthyroidism and ophthalmopathy. The study, taken as a whole, reports: Most expanded thyroid clonotypes above 0.001 also appeared in blood. Using 13 V-J features, a model discriminated ophthalmopathy from stable hyperthyroidism. In validation, the model predicted ophthalmopathy. These predictions came a median about 6.2 months before onset.

The source material, RNA transcripts, was used to amplify TCR beta CDR3 regions. A first-round RT-PCR of the TCR CDR3 used the HTBI primer set. TCRdb called the multiplex PCR reads again in MiXCR, with one record for every CDR3 protein. The table records approximately 700,000 distinct CDR3 sequences, about 45% of them present only once. Germline V gene lookup returns CDR1 SQVTM and CDR2 ANQGSEA. V lost 0 bases and J 14 bases, leaving 11 bases between the germline ends. The CDR3 totals 11 residues. Exclusions: uncontrolled infection, other autoimmune disease, pregnancy, lactation. As concerns this clonotype: Its antigen is undetermined.

The specimen was peripheral blood or thyroid tissue (not recorded which). This receptor was obtained from an adult man with Graves' disease, either hyperthyroidism or ophthalmopathy (not recorded which). The chain uses TRBV29-1 and TRBJ1-5; D not certain. The DNA for the CDR3 is TGCAGCGTTGAAGATGGATCCTACGAGCATTTT. This codes for CSVEDGSYEHF.